This passage covers 5 T cell receptor beta chains from one sample sequenced in a study of metastatic and nonmetastatic thyroid tumors. TCRdb used MiXCR to call clones anew from the PCR reads. The table lists about 15,000 clones, 30% to 40% of them singletons. Not a single patient had been given any form of treatment at any point before undergoing thyroid surgery. Sequencing was carried out using tumor tissue. Source of these receptors: a female donor with papillary thyroid cancer or a benign thyroid nodule (not recorded which). Some clones in this sample may be carry-over from other donors' samples.

This clone has at least ten counts. CDR3 protein: CASSPRDEGYTF. The DNA for the CDR3 is TGTGCCAGCAGCCCCCGGGACGAGGGCTACACCTTC. The rearrangement uses TRBV5-4 and TRBJ1-2, with D possibly matching TRBD1 (5 bases). V was shortened by 4 bases and J by 8 bases, with 12 bases between the two germline ends. The CDR3 spans 12 residues. The germline V gene has CDR1 SGHNT and CDR2 YYREEE (reference sequence). Full variable domain (rest looked up from reference TRBV5-4 and TRBJ1-2): ETGVTQSPTHLIKTRGQQVTLRCSSQSGHNTVSWYQQALGQGPQFIFQYYREEENGRGNFPPRFSGLQFPNYSSELNVNALELDDSALYLCASSPRDEGYTFGSGTRLTVV.

This clone was observed a few times. V gene TRBV11-3 combines with J gene TRBJ2-7, with D tentatively TRBD1 or TRBD2 (5 bases each). Trimming took off 8 bases at V and 6 bases at J, with 14 bases between the two ends. This CDR3 contains 12 residues. The germline V gene encodes CDR1 SGHNT and CDR2 YENEEA. The DNA of the CDR3 is TGTGCCAGCGAGGTGGGACGGGGCGAGCAGTACTTC. Residues: CASEVGRGEQYF.

This clone is labeled medium-sized. The chain links TRBV6-4 to TRBJ1-2; TRBD1 is a possible D gene (6 bases). The CDR3 extends over 16 amino acids. V dropped 3 bases and J dropped 4 bases, with 18 bases sitting between them. The germline gives CDR1 MRHNA, CDR2 SNTAGT. CDR3 nucleotides: TGTGCCAGCAGTGAAGTAGGGGGGAGGATCGGCTATGGCTACACCTTC. Translated: CASSEVGGRIGYGYTF.

This clone was seen a few times. The chain uses TRBV25-1 and TRBJ2-7; D might be TRBD1 (6 bases). V was clipped by 2 bases and J by 3 bases, with 14 bases between them. The germline gives CDR1 MGHDK, CDR2 SYGVNS. CDR3 length equals 15 residues. The CDR3 sequence: CASSEGRTVVYEQYF. The CDR3 DNA reads as TGTGCCAGCAGTGAAGGTAGGACAGTAGTCTACGAGCAGTACTTC.

In this sample, this clone turned up many times. The CDR3 spells CASSPGTGPLSSYNEQFF. The CDR3 bases are TGTGCCAGCAGCCCCGGGACAGGCCCTCTCAGCTCCTACAATGAGCAGTTCTTC. The chain carries TRBV4-2 and TRBJ2-1; 8 positions match TRBD1. V shed 4 bases, J shed 0 bases, and the junction held 11 bases outside the gene matches. Germline V gene data show CDR1 as LGHNA and CDR2 as YNFKEQ. The CDR3 consists of 18 residues.